This T cell receptor beta chain was sequenced for a study of blood T cell repertoires in COVID-19. Sequenced by immunoSEQ multiplex PCR; TCRdb stores in-frame clones only, minus some. Of 80,000 to 100,000 clones in the sample, approximately 90% are singletons; the top ten hold around 4.3%. Trimming pared 7 bases from V and 0 bases from J, leaving 3 bases between. Germline V gene sequence: CDR1 LNHDA, CDR2 SQIVND (reference sequence). CDR3 length: 11 residues. The TCR comes from a human donor with COVID-19, enrolled during active disease. The donor label of this sample is uncertain. The rearrangement links TRBV19 to TRBJ1-2, with no clear D. Source material: peripheral blood. CDR3 in amino acids: CASISNYGYTF. The CDR3 DNA reads as TGTGCCAGTATCTCTAACTATGGCTACACCTTC.